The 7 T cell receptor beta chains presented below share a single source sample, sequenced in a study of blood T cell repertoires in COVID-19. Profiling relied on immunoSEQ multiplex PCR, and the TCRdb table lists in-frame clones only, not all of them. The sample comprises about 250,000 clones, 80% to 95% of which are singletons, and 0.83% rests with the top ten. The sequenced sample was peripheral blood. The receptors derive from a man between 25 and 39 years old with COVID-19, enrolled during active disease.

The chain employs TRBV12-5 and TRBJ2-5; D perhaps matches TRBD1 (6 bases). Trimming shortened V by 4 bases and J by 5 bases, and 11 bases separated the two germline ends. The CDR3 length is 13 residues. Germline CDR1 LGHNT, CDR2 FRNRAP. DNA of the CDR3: TGTGCTAGTGGTTCCGGACAGTCCGAGACCCAGTACTTC. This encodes CASGSGQSETQYF.

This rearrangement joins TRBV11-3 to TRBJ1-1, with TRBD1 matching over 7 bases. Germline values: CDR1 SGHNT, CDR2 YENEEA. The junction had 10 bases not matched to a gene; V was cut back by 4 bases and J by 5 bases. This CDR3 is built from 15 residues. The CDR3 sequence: CASSSAQGPRTEAFF. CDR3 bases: TGTGCCAGCAGCTCAGCACAGGGGCCACGGACTGAAGCTTTCTTT.

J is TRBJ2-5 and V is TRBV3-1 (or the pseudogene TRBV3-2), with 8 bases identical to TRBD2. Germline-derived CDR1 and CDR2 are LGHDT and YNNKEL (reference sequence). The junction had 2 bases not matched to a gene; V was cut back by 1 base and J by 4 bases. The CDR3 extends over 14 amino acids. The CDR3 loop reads CASSQVAGGETQYF. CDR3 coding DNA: TGTGCCAGCAGCCAAGTTGCGGGGGGAGAGACCCAGTACTTC.

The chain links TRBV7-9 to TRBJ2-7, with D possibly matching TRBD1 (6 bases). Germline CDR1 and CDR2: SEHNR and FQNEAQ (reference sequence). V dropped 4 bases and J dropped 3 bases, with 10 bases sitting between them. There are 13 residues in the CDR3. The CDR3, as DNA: TGTGCCAGCAGCTCTAGGGGGTACTACGAGCAGTACTTC. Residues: CASSSRGYYEQYF.

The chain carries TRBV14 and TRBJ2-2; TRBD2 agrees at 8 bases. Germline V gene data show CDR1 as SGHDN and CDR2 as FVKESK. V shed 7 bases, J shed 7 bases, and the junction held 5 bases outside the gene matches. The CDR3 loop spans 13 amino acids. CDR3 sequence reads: CASTSAGVGELFF. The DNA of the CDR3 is TGTGCCAGCACCTCAGCGGGAGTCGGGGAGCTGTTTTTT.

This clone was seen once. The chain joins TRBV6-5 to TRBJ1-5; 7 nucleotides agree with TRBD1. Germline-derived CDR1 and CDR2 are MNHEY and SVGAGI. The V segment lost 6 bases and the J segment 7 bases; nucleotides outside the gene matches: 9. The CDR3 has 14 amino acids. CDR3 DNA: TGTGCCAGCAGGTTACAGGGGCCGCGGCAGCCCCAGCATTTT. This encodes CASRLQGPRQPQHF.

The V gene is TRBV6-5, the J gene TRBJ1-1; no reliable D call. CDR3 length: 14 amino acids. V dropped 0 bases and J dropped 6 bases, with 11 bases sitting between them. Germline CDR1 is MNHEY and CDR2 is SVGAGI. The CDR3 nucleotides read TGTGCCAGCAGTTACTCAGTGTGGGAGTCTGAAGCTTTCTTT. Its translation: CASSYSVWESEAFF.